The clone carrying this T cell receptor (beta chain) was counted between two and nine times. TCRdb called the RT-PCR reads again in MiXCR, with one record for every CDR3 protein. Seen here are almost 600,000 distinct CDR3 sequences, around 13% observed once, and the top ten hold approximately 12%. The data derive from a study of response to subunit inactivated influenza vaccine. Deletions cut 7 bases from V and 2 bases from J, with 12 bases between. Germline CDR1 and CDR2: SNHLY and FYNNEI. The length of the CDR3 is 13 residues. The source was PBMCs from blood, collected approximately 12 days after vaccination. This TCR came from a man aged 45 to 65 who received an inactivated influenza vaccine. The rearrangement links TRBV2 to TRBJ2-7; no firm D call. CDR3 sequence: CASTAGNTYEQYF. The CDR3 DNA reads as TGTGCCAGCACCGCTGGGAACACCTACGAGCAGTACTTC.